The 32 T cell receptor beta chains listed next were all sequenced from one sample in a study of blood T cell repertoires in COVID-19 (dated by TCRdb to 2019 to 2021). The library was built by means of the immunoSEQ multiplex PCR assay. TCRdb took over this immuneACCESS table, retaining in-frame rearrangements with V and J assigned. Such tables are incomplete; in checked studies, under half of the missing clones stem from an unresolved V gene, and the remainder is unexplained. For this sample the table gives some 30,000 clones, of which about 91% were detected only once. The ten largest clones capture under 55% of the sample. The specimen sequenced was peripheral blood. These receptors came from a human donor with acute or convalescent COVID-19. The donor label of this sample is uncertain.

The chain couples TRBV3-1 (or the pseudogene TRBV3-2) to TRBJ2-1, with 8 bases lining up with TRBD2. Germline V gene data show CDR1 as LGHDT and CDR2 as YNNKEL (reference sequence). With 0 bases clipped from V and 4 bases from J, the junction kept 17 bases outside the gene matches. This CDR3 contains 20 residues. The DNA of the CDR3 is TGTGCCAGCAGCCAAGATAGAGCAAGCGGGGGCCCTACCAGGTACAATGAGCAGTTCTTC. This gives the protein CASSQDRASGGPTRYNEQFF.

The V call is TRBV9, the J call TRBJ1-1; D may be TRBD1 (6 bases). This CDR3 has 17 amino acids. Germline V lookup: CDR1 SGDLS, CDR2 YYNGEE. Trimming removed 4 bases at V and 0 bases at J, with 19 bases between. The CDR3 sequence: CASSPRGGGGMNTEAFF. DNA of the CDR3: TGTGCCAGCAGCCCCCGAGGGGGGGGAGGGATGAACACTGAAGCTTTCTTT.

The rearrangement links TRBV24-1 to TRBJ2-2; 7 bases fit TRBD1. The V gene's germline CDR1 is KGHDR and CDR2 SFDVKD. CDR3 length equals 17 residues. V lost 4 bases, J lost 5 bases, and 12 bases stayed unmatched. The CDR3 loop is CATSETQRQGGTGELFF. For the CDR3, the DNA is TGTGCCACCAGTGAAACTCAGCGACAGGGTGGGACCGGGGAGCTGTTTTTT.

The chain has TRBV28 and TRBJ2-3; 8 bases align to TRBD1. V dropped 5 bases and J dropped 3; count of bases not matched to a gene: 10. CDR3 length: 16 residues. Germline CDR1 and CDR2: MDHEN and SYDVKM. The CDR3 is CASSGIDRGETDTQYF. CDR3 in DNA: TGTGCCAGCAGTGGCATCGACAGGGGAGAGACAGATACGCAGTATTTT.

This rearrangement joins TRBV6-6 to TRBJ2-5; D is undetermined. In germline, CDR1 is MNHNY, CDR2 SVGAGI (reference sequence). The CDR3 is made up of 12 amino acids. The V end lost 2 bases, the J end lost 5 bases, and 6 bases lay between the germline ends. The CDR3 loop reads CASSYPEETQYF. In DNA form, the CDR3 reads TGTGCCAGCAGTTACCCCGAGGAGACCCAGTACTTC.

The CDR3 loop reads CSVGGTGSYEQYF. The CDR3 DNA reads TGCAGCGTTGGAGGTACAGGGTCCTACGAGCAGTACTTC. The J gene is TRBJ2-7, the V gene TRBV29-1; TRBD1 might be the D (6 bases). Trimming took 4 bases from V and 1 from J, leaving 11 bases between them. Germline V gene lookup returns CDR1 SQVTM and CDR2 ANQGSEA. The CDR3 runs to 13 residues.

The genes are TRBV5-1 and TRBJ2-7, with D possibly matching TRBD2 (5 bases). Germline-derived CDR1 and CDR2 are SGHRS and YFSETQ. V lost 0 bases and J lost 5, with 12 bases in between. This CDR3 is built from 14 residues. CDR3 sequence (DNA): TGCGCCAGCAGCTTGGCTAGCCCCGACCACGAGCAGTACTTC. Translating gives CASSLASPDHEQYF.

The J gene is TRBJ2-1, the V gene TRBV24-1; 11 nucleotides align to TRBD2. Germline CDR1 reads KGHDR; CDR2 reads SFDVKD. The CDR3 is 17 residues long. Trimming removed 2 bases from V and 4 bases from J; junction bases left unmatched: 6. The CDR3 loop reads CATSDSRLAGLYNEQFF. CDR3 nucleotide sequence: TGTGCCACCAGTGATTCCCGACTAGCGGGATTGTACAATGAGCAGTTCTTC.

The rearrangement joins TRBV19 to TRBJ2-5; weak D call: TRBD1 (5 bases). The CDR3 is 16 amino acids. Germline loops: CDR1 LNHDA, CDR2 SQIVND (reference sequence). The ends were cut back, 5 bases at V and 1 base at J, with 17 bases in the middle. CDR3 in amino acids: CASSLSPRVSQETQYF. In DNA form, the CDR3 reads TGTGCCAGTAGTCTCAGCCCCAGGGTCAGCCAAGAGACCCAGTACTTC.

This clone was counted between two and nine times. The V gene is TRBV5-6, the J gene TRBJ1-4, with D possibly matching TRBD1 (5 bases). CDR1 and CDR2 (germline): SGHDT, YYEEEE. This CDR3 comprises 14 residues. V lost 2 bases to trimming and J lost 7 bases, with 12 bases between them. DNA for the CDR3: TGTGCCAGCAGCTTTAATGGGGCTTTTGAAAAACTGTTTTTT. Translating it yields CASSFNGAFEKLFF.

V and J are TRBV2 and TRBJ2-2, with 7 bases aligning to TRBD1. Germline V lookup: CDR1 SNHLY, CDR2 FYNNEI. The trim removed 5 bases at V and 4 bases at J, leaving 10 bases unmatched. This CDR3 comprises 16 residues. The CDR3 DNA sequence: TGTGCCAGCAGTCCAAACAGGGGACGTGGCACCGGGGAGCTGTTTTTT. Translating it yields CASSPNRGRGTGELFF.

This clone was observed a handful of times. The gene calls are TRBV2 and TRBJ1-6; 10 bases match TRBD1. The CDR3 has 15 residues. The V gene end was trimmed by 7 bases and the J gene end by 7 bases; junction bases not matched to a gene: 7. Germline V gene data show CDR1 as SNHLY and CDR2 as FYNNEI. In DNA, the CDR3 is TGTGCCAGCAATCATGGACAGGGGGGAAATTCACCCCTCCACTTT. As protein: CASNHGQGGNSPLHF.

This chain joins TRBV30 and TRBJ1-5, with TRBD1 identical over 9 bases. There are 15 residues in the CDR3. V lost 5 bases and J lost 6; bases outside the gene matches: 11. The germline V gene has CDR1 GTSNPN and CDR2 SVGIG (reference sequence). CDR3 bases: TGTGCCTGGGGGATCGGGACAGGGCGCAGTCAGCCCCAGCATTTT. Amino acid sequence: CAWGIGTGRSQPQHF.

The chain carries TRBV5-1 and TRBJ2-7, with 8 bases identical to TRBD2. J lost 0 bases, V lost 2 bases, and 1 base had no gene match. This CDR3 has 14 residues. Germline loops: CDR1 SGHRS, CDR2 YFSETQ. CDR3 bases: TGCGCCAGCAGCTTTAGCGGGGTCTCCTACGAGCAGTACTTC. It is translated as CASSFSGVSYEQYF. Full variable domain (outside the CDR3, taken from reference TRBV5-1 and TRBJ2-7): KAGVTQTPRYLIKTRGQQVTLSCSPISGHRSVSWYQQTPGQGLQFLFEYFSETQRNKGNFPGRFSGRQFSNSRSEMNVSTLELGDSALYLCASSFSGVSYEQYFGPGTRLTVT.

The table lists this clone with a count of one. This chain connects TRBV3-1 (or the pseudogene TRBV3-2) to TRBJ2-3; tentatively, D is TRBD2 (5 bases). V lost 5 bases, J lost 3 bases, and 12 bases lay in between. There are 14 residues in the CDR3. Germline V lookup: CDR1 LGHDT, CDR2 YNNKEL (reference sequence). The CDR3, as DNA: TGTGCCAGCAGCGCAACCCCGGGGACAGATACGCAGTATTTT. Translated, it gives CASSATPGTDTQYF.

This clone is medium-sized. V and J are TRBV9 and TRBJ1-1; unclear D gene. Trimming took off 1 base at V and 3 bases at J, with 13 bases between the two ends. This CDR3 is 15 amino acids long. The germline V gene has CDR1 SGDLS and CDR2 YYNGEE. This chain's CDR3 is CASSVSEGAHTEAFF. CDR3 nucleotides: TGTGCCAGCAGCGTAAGTGAGGGCGCTCACACTGAAGCTTTCTTT.

V and J are TRBV11-3 and TRBJ2-7; D may be TRBD2 (5 bases). V was cut by 4 bases and J by 7 bases, with 11 bases left in between. The CDR3 length is 12 residues. From germline, CDR1 is SGHNT and CDR2 YENEEA. The CDR3 coding sequence is TGTGCCAGCAGCTGGATGACGGGGGAGCAGTACTTC. Its translation: CASSWMTGEQYF.

V usage is TRBV6-2 or TRBV6-3 and J usage is TRBJ1-2; tentatively, D is TRBD1 (5 bases). The germline gives CDR1 MNHEY, CDR2 SVGEGT. CDR3 length: 14 amino acids. V lost 4 bases, J lost 8 bases, and 17 bases lay in between. CDR3 bases: TGTGCCAGCAGTTCCACGACAGTGGAGGGAGGCTACACCTTC. Translated, it gives CASSSTTVEGGYTF.

In its sample, this clone was seen a few times. Other DNA variants within this sample encode the same CDR3. This sequence joins TRBV4-2 and TRBJ1-4; a possible D gene is TRBD1 (6 bases). Germline V gene data show CDR1 as LGHNA and CDR2 as YNFKEQ. The CDR3 has 16 residues. V was shortened by 2 bases and J by 2 bases, with 12 bases between the two germline ends. This CDR3 reads CASSQTQGATNEKLFF. The CDR3 nucleotides read TGTGCCAGCAGCCAAACACAGGGAGCTACTAATGAAAAACTGTTTTTT.

The V and J genes are TRBV12-3 or TRBV12-4 and TRBJ1-1; D remains ambiguous. Trimming stripped 7 bases from V and 1 base from J, with 10 bases between. The CDR3 is made up of 13 amino acids. CDR3 sequence (DNA): TGTGCCAGCAATCGAAATAGGAACACTGAAGCTTTCTTT. Its protein is CASNRNRNTEAFF.

The V call is TRBV7-9, the J call TRBJ1-1; 11 bases match TRBD1. Germline V lookup: CDR1 SEHNR, CDR2 FQNEAQ (reference sequence). Trimming cost V 6 bases and J 3 bases; bases outside gene matches: 3. The CDR3 has 14 residues. The CDR3: CASRDRGQDTEAFF. The DNA for the CDR3 is TGTGCCAGCAGGGACAGGGGGCAAGACACTGAAGCTTTCTTT.

This clone was seen more than once but under ten times. The chain links TRBV7-8 to TRBJ1-2, with a possible D match to TRBD1 (5 bases). The CDR3 is 14 residues long. The germline gives CDR1 SGHVS, CDR2 FQNEAQ. Trimming left V 4 bases short and J 1 base short, with 10 bases between. The CDR3 sequence is CASSSLTVNYGYTF. The CDR3 coding sequence is TGTGCCAGCAGCTCCTTGACAGTTAACTATGGCTACACCTTC.

The chain links TRBV6-2 or TRBV6-3 to TRBJ2-3, with TRBD1 as a possible D gene (5 bases). CDR3 length: 15 amino acids. The V gene's germline CDR1 is MNHEY and CDR2 SVGEGT. The ends were cut back, 6 bases at V and 2 bases at J, with 15 bases in the middle. CDR3: CASSLLGAITDTQYF. Here the CDR3 DNA reads TGTGCCAGCAGCTTGCTAGGGGCAATCACAGATACGCAGTATTTT.

The chain employs TRBV2 and TRBJ2-5; D possibly corresponds to TRBD1 (5 bases). The CDR3 is 14 residues long. Germline CDR1 reads SNHLY; CDR2 reads FYNNEI. V was cut by 11 bases and J by 2 bases, with 18 bases left in between. The CDR3 DNA sequence: TGTGCCGGGGCAGGGAATTCTCGGCAAGAGACCCAGTACTTC. It translates to CAGAGNSRQETQYF.

Only a few counts were recorded for this clone. The chain uses TRBV7-2 and TRBJ2-1, with TRBD1 matching 8 bases. Germline V gene lookup returns CDR1 SGHTA and CDR2 FQGNSA. The CDR3 runs to 15 residues. The V segment lost 6 bases and the J segment 1 base; nucleotides outside the gene matches: 5. In DNA, the CDR3 is TGTGCCAGCAGTCAACAGGGGGGTTCCTACAATGAGCAGTTCTTC. Translating it yields CASSQQGGSYNEQFF.

The genes are TRBV5-1 and TRBJ2-5; 7 nucleotides line up with TRBD1. Unmatched junction bases numbered 11, after V lost 4 bases and J lost 14 bases. Germline values: CDR1 SGHRS, CDR2 YFSETQ. CDR3 length: 12 residues. The CDR3 reads CASSPRGSPFYF. As DNA, the CDR3 is TGCGCCAGCAGCCCCAGGGGGTCCCCGTTTTACTTC.

This chain links TRBV10-1 with TRBJ2-1; 8 bases map to TRBD1. V lost 6 bases to trimming and J lost 6 bases; unmatched junction nucleotides: 4. Germline lookup yields CDR1 WNHNN and CDR2 SYGVQD (reference sequence). The CDR3 extends over 13 amino acids. CDR3 in amino acids: CASRGQDSNEQFF. The CDR3 region has the DNA TGCGCCAGCAGGGGACAGGATTCCAATGAGCAGTTCTTC.

The gene calls are TRBV5-1 and TRBJ2-1, with 10 bases matching TRBD2. This CDR3 contains 16 residues. The germline gives CDR1 SGHRS, CDR2 YFSETQ. J was trimmed by 7 bases and V by 0 bases; bases with no gene match: 7. The CDR3 nucleotides read TGCGCCAGCAGCTTGGGTTCAACTAGCGGGATGAATGAGCAGTTCTTC. It codes for CASSLGSTSGMNEQFF.

The genes are TRBV5-1 and TRBJ2-7; 9 nucleotides match TRBD2. Trimming at V came to 6 bases and at J to 0 bases, leaving 4 bases not matched to a gene. The CDR3 is 14 amino acids. Germline CDR1 reads SGHRS; CDR2 reads YFSETQ. CDR3 residues: CASNSGGSSYEQYF. CDR3 in DNA: TGCGCCAGCAATAGCGGGGGAAGCTCCTACGAGCAGTACTTC. Complete variable domain (other parts from reference TRBV5-1 and TRBJ2-7): KAGVTQTPRYLIKTRGQQVTLSCSPISGHRSVSWYQQTPGQGLQFLFEYFSETQRNKGNFPGRFSGRQFSNSRSEMNVSTLELGDSALYLCASNSGGSSYEQYFGPGTRLTVT.

This chain links TRBV10-3 with TRBJ1-2; the match to TRBD1 covers 11 bases. This CDR3 is built from 14 residues. Losses at the gene ends were 4 bases for V and 2 bases for J; bases not matched to a gene: 0. Germline CDR1 and CDR2: ENHRY and SYGVKD. DNA of the CDR3: TGTGCCATCAGTGGGGACAGGGGGAACTATGGCTACACCTTC. This sequence encodes CAISGDRGNYGYTF.

The chain joins TRBV9 to TRBJ1-2; D gene uncertain. CDR3 size: 13 residues. The V and J ends lost 0 bases and 3 bases respectively, with 6 bases between them. The V gene's germline CDR1 is SGDLS and CDR2 YYNGEE. CDR3 residues: CASSVGGYYGYTF. The CDR3 bases are TGTGCCAGCAGCGTAGGAGGATACTATGGCTACACCTTC.

This clone was seen just once. The chain uses TRBV25-1 and TRBJ2-7, with 7 bases identical to TRBD1. The CDR3 loop spans 16 amino acids. Germline CDR1 is MGHDK and CDR2 is SYGVNS. V was pared by 3 bases and J by 3 bases, with 11 bases of the junction left unmatched. DNA of the CDR3: TGTGCCAGCAGTGAGGCACGACAGGGTGAGTACTACGAGCAGTACGTC. This gives the protein CASSEARQGEYYEQYV.